The rows below give T cell receptor beta chains drawn from one sample of a study of T cells after yellow fever vaccination. TCRdb redid the calling of the 5' RACE reads with MiXCR, one entry per CDR3 protein. Of approximately 550,000 distinct CDR3 sequences detected, roughly 12% appear once; the ten largest clones hold around 15%. Sequenced material: PBMCs, taken on the day of the yellow fever booster vaccination. These TCRs come from a man between 25 and 39 years old who received the YFV17D yellow fever vaccine. Both conserved end residues are part of each CDR3. A D gene is named only where the DNA matches it firmly. The size entry is marked missing in some rows and otherwise reads once, few, many or a size class.

>NA|TRBV5-6|NA|TRBJ2-7
CASSIWSNEQYF
TGTGCCAGCAGCATATGGAGTAACGAGCAGTACTTC
>NA|TRBV5-5|NA|TRBJ2-5
CASSLESGEGETQYF
TGTGCCAGCAGCTTGGAATCGGGAGAGGGAGAGACCCAGTACTTC
>NA|TRBV30|TRBD1|TRBJ2-4
CAWTGGAGNIQYF
TGTGCCTGGACAGGGGGCGCGGGAAACATTCAGTACTTC
>few|TRBV5-1|TRBD2|TRBJ2-7
CASSFSGRPYEQYF
TGCGCCAGCAGCTTTAGCGGGAGACCATACGAGCAGTACTTC
>few|TRBV4-3|TRBD2|TRBJ2-1
CASKPGLAVNNEQFF
TGCGCCAGCAAACCGGGACTAGCGGTTAACAATGAGCAGTTCTTC
>NA|TRBV19|TRBD1|TRBJ2-7
CASSTGTGEQYF
TGTGCCAGTAGTACCGGGACAGGCGAGCAGTACTTC
>NA|TRBV11-2|TRBD1|TRBJ1-5
CASSLETGGIYSNQPQHF
TGTGCCAGCAGCTTAGAAACAGGGGGGATCTATAGCAATCAGCCCCAGCATTTT
>NA|TRBV18|NA|TRBJ2-7
CASSPGHASSYEQYF
TGTGCCAGCTCACCCGGACACGCGAGCTCCTACGAGCAGTACTTC
>NA|TRBV9|TRBD2|TRBJ2-5
CASSVVSGSIETQYF
TGTGCCAGCAGCGTAGTTAGCGGGAGTATAGAGACCCAGTACTTC
>many|TRBV30|NA|TRBJ2-3
CAWSRDLRFTDTQYF
TGTGCCTGGAGTAGAGACTTACGTTTTACAGATACGCAGTATTTT
>NA|TRBV30|NA|TRBJ2-1
CAYKGSGYEPFF
TGTGCCTACAAGGGTAGCGGATACGAGCCGTTCTTC
>few|TRBV27|NA|TRBJ1-5
CASSLDTDQPQHF
TGTGCCAGCAGTCTAGACACAGATCAGCCCCAGCATTTT